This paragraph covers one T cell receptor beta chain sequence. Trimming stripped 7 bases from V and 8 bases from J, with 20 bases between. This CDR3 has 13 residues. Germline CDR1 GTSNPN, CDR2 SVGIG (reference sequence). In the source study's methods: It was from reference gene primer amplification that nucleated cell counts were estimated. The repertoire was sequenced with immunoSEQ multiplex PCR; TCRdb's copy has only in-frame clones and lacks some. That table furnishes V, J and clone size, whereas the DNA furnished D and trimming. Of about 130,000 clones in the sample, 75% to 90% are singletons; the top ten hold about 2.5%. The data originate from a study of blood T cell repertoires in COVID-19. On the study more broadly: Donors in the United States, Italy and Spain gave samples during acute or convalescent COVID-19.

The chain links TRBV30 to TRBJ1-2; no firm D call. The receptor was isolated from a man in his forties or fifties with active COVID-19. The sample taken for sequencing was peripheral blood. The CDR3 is CALDVPRIAGYTF. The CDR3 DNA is TGTGCCTTGGATGTACCCAGGATCGCGGGCTACACCTTC.